This record covers a single T cell receptor (beta chain). This specimen comes from a study of T cells in localized non-small cell lung cancer. Libraries were prepared by immunoSEQ multiplex PCR; TCRdb keeps only in-frame clonotypes and omits some of them. The table includes about 46,000 clones, under 90% detected once. J was trimmed by 6 bases and V by 3 bases; bases with no gene match: 14. This CDR3 spans 18 amino acids. Looked up from germline, CDR1 is SGHDT and CDR2 is YYEEEE. This chain joins TRBV5-6 and TRBJ2-1; TRBD2 matches at 11 bases. This specimen was peripheral blood mononuclear cells, taken before any cancer treatment. The TCR sequence derives from a man between 35 and 75 years old with stage III lung adenocarcinoma. CDR3 protein: CASSSATGTSGSTNEQFF. CDR3 bases: TGTGCCAGCAGCTCCGCCACAGGGACTAGCGGTTCTACCAATGAGCAGTTCTTC.